This paragraph covers one T cell receptor beta chain sequence. Germline V CDR1 and CDR2: MNHNS, SASEGT. CDR3 length: 13 amino acids. V was shortened by 7 bases and J by 3 bases, with 11 bases between the two germline ends. The source of the sample is a study of OX40 agonist ivuxolimab in advanced cancers. Repertoires were generated with immunoSEQ multiplex PCR, while TCRdb's copy carries only in-frame clones and drops some. The profile covers 65,000 to 95,000 clones, with about 91% appearing a single time and approximately 0.71% taken by the ten largest. The sequence came from an adult with an advanced solid tumor such as melanoma, head and neck, liver or kidney cancer. This chain links TRBV6-1 with TRBJ2-3, with D perhaps TRBD2 (5 bases). The sequences come from CD4+ or CD8+ T cells sorted from blood, collected in a trial of the OX40 agonist ivuxolimab. CDR3: CASTRDRTDTQYF. CDR3 DNA sequence: TGTGCCAGCACACGGGATCGTACAGATACGCAGTATTTT.